The clone carrying this TCR beta chain has a handful of counts. What it binds is not known. The data derive from a study of response to subunit inactivated influenza vaccine. Study findings and constraints: The authors offered the suggestion that each seasonal influenza vaccination recruits few new T cells.

TCRdb analysed the RT-PCR reads with MiXCR anew, one entry per CDR3 protein. The sample lists fewer than 600,000 distinct CDR3 sequences, approximately 7.8% occurring once. The CDR3 runs 15 residues. With V trimmed by 3 bases and J by 2 bases, 4 bases remained unmatched. This receptor was identified in a man aged 50-75 years who received an inactivated influenza vaccine. The chain joins TRBV12-3 or TRBV12-4 to TRBJ2-3; 8 nucleotides align to TRBD2. The sample in question was PBMCs from blood, obtained roughly 24 months after vaccination. In DNA form, the CDR3 reads TGTGCCAGCAGTTTTCGGCGGGGGGCCACAGATACGCAGTATTTT. Translated, it gives CASSFRRGATDTQYF.